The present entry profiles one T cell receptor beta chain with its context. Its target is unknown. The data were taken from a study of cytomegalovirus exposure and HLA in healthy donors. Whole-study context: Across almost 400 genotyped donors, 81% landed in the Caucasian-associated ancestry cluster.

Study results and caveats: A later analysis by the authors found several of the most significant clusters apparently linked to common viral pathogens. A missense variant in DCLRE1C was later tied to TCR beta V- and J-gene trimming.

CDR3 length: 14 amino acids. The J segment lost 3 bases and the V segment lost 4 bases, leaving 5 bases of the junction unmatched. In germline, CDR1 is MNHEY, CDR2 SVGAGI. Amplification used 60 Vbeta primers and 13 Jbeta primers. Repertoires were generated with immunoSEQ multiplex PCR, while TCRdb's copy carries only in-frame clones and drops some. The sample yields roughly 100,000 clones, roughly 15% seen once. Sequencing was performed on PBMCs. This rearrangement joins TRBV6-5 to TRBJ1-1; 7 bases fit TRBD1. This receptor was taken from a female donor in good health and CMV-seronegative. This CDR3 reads CASSLQGRDTEAFF. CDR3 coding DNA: TGTGCCAGCAGTTTACAGGGGAGAGACACTGAAGCTTTCTTT.